This entry features one T cell receptor beta chain sequence. What antigen it recognizes has not been identified. Base qualities are not provided; no much larger clone lies one nucleotide away. Whole blood was collected in K2EDTA tubes by collaborating institutions according to the institutions' own protocols. Collaborator samples were shipped for TCRbeta analysis as frozen whole blood, isolated PBMCs, or DNA extracted from either sample type. TCRbeta CDR3 regions were amplified from genomic DNA using the immunoSEQ Assay, a bias-controlled multiplex PCR. The authors' pipeline ran thus. Nucleated cell counts per sample were estimated from amplification of reference gene primers within the assay. Sequence reads were collapsed and filtered to measure the absolute abundance of every unique TCRbeta CDR3 rearrangement. For each sample, productive Simpson clonality was calculated as the square root of Simpson's diversity index across productive rearrangements. TCRdb obtained this table from immuneACCESS and retained in-frame rearrangements with V and J assigned. These tables miss some clones; where compared with another copy, unresolved V genes account for less than half of the shortfall, and the remainder is unexplained. D and trimming were read from the DNA, whereas the V and J calls and clone size are those reported in that table. This sample comprises about 95,000 clones, 81% of them detected only once. The biggest ten clones account for 25% of the sample.

The data were obtained in a study of blood T cell repertoires in COVID-19 (dated by TCRdb to the early 2020s). A note on the overall study: Samples covering the acute and convalescent phases of COVID-19 were provided by collaborators in the United States, Italy and Spain. Sample metadata almost always included a de-identified subject ID, COVID-19 status, age in years and sex. The dataset comprised deeply sampled blood TCRbeta repertoires from subjects exposed to, actively infected with, or recovered from COVID-19. The prospective study material was composed of cDNA or gDNA derived from T cells, B-cell-depleted T cells, or PBMCs. Where available, HLA class I and class II types were obtained from metadata supplied by the sample provider rather than from assay-based typing. The samples were drawn from the first 160 participants of the ongoing ImmuneRACE study and from under 1,500 subjects provided by 6 global collaborators. The repertoires were released in a freely available public database intended as a resource for research on the immune response to SARS-CoV-2.

At the junction V is shortened by 6 bases and J by 6 bases, with 14 bases in between. The germline V gene sets CDR1 to SNHLY and CDR2 to FYNNEI. From its cysteine to its phenylalanine, the CDR3 spans 13 amino acids. The sequence is cut down to CDR3 DNA, 39 bases in frame from base 1. On the study overall, not on this receptor specifically: How much clinical and demographic metadata was included differed by source and by participant, and the metadata was provided uncurated.

Sequencing was done on a sample of peripheral blood. The V gene is TRBV2 and the J gene is TRBJ1-1; a confident D gene designation cannot be given. The receptor comes from a man at least 80 years old with active or convalescent COVID-19. The CDR3 region reads CASRPAAGPEAFF. The DNA is as follows: TGTGCCAGCAGGCCGGCGGCGGGCCCTGAAGCTTTCTTT.